The T cell receptor (beta chain) under discussion was sequenced for a study of T cells in Graves' hyperthyroidism and ophthalmopathy. Duration under 3 months, a NOSPECS grade of at least 4, and a Clinical Activity Score of at least 3 characterized the ophthalmopathy patients. Together with thyroid ultrasound, orbital computed tomography, serum thyroxine and TRAb, clinical symptoms were used for diagnoses. This clonotype showed up many times. Its antigen is unknown. Overall study findings and caveats: Most clonotypes expanded in thyroid above 0.001 were likewise present in blood. Ophthalmopathy was distinguished from stable hyperthyroidism by 13 V-J signatures.

The TCR beta CDR3 regions underwent amplification using RNA transcripts as the source. TCR CDR3 regions were first amplified by RT-PCR with HTBI primers. TCRdb recomputed calls from the multiplex PCR reads with MiXCR, one row per CDR3 protein. Here the sample spans hundreds of thousands of distinct CDR3 sequences, roughly 15% being singletons. The TCR comes from a woman between 45 and 60 years old with Graves' ophthalmopathy. Sequencing was done on a sample of blood.

CDR3 bases: TGTGCCAGCAGCTTTAATAGCGGGATGAGCTCCTACGAGCAGTACTTC. Its translation: CASSFNSGMSSYEQYF. The chain carries TRBV13 and TRBJ2-7; TRBD2 agrees at 8 bases. The germline V gene encodes CDR1 PRHDT and CDR2 FYEKMQ (reference sequence). V was clipped by 3 bases and J by 0 bases; unmatched bases: 7. The CDR3 covers 16 residues.